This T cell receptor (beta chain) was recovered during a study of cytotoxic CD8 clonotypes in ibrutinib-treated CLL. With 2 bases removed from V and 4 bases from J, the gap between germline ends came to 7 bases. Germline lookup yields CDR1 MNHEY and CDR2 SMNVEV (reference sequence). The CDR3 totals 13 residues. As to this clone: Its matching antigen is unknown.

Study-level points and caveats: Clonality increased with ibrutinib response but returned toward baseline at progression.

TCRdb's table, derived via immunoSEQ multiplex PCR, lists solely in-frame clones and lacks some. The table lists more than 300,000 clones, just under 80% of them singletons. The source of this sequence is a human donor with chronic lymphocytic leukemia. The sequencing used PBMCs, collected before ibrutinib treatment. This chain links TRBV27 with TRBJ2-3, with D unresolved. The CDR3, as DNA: TGTGCCAGCAGTTTAAGGTCCGCAGATACGCAGTATTTT. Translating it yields CASSLRSADTQYF.